These 13 T cell receptor beta chains were sequenced from one sample in a study of blood T cell repertoires in COVID-19. The method was immunoSEQ multiplex PCR; TCRdb's version includes in-frame clones alone and lacks a portion of them. The data hold tens of thousands of clones, with around 83% observed a single time. Sequenced input: peripheral blood. The receptors shown here come from a man between 50 and 59 years old with active COVID-19.

This rearrangement joins TRBV2 to TRBJ2-5; 8 bases map to TRBD1. Trimming took 4 bases from V and 5 from J; bases not matched to a gene: 9. Per germline, CDR1 SNHLY and CDR2 FYNNEI. The CDR3 is 15 amino acids. CDR3 in DNA: TGTGCCAGCAGTGGAGGTCAGGGGGCTTACGAGACCCAGTACTTC. It codes for CASSGGQGAYETQYF.

The gene calls are TRBV10-2 and TRBJ2-3; TRBD2 aligns across 13 bases. CDR1 WSHSY and CDR2 SAAADI come from the germline V gene. Trimming cost V 3 bases and J 5 bases; bases outside gene matches: 5. The CDR3 is made up of 16 amino acids. CDR3 nucleotide sequence: TGCGCCAGCAGTGACTGGACTAGCGGGAGACAAGATACGCAGTATTTT. It yields the protein CASSDWTSGRQDTQYF.

V is TRBV6-2 or TRBV6-3 and J is TRBJ2-7; 11 bases fit TRBD1. There are 15 residues in the CDR3. J was trimmed by 2 bases and V by 1 base; bases with no gene match: 1. Germline CDR1 reads MNHEY; CDR2 reads SVGEGT. The chain's CDR3 is CASSYLGQGAYEQYF. The CDR3 nucleotides read TGTGCCAGCAGTTACTTGGGACAGGGGGCCTACGAGCAGTACTTC.

This clone appeared once. This sequence joins TRBV16 and TRBJ1-2, with TRBD1 identical over 9 bases. Germline CDR1 is KGHSY and CDR2 is FQNENV. V lost 1 base to trimming and J lost 2 bases; unmatched junction nucleotides: 5. This CDR3 region has 16 residues. CDR3 sequence reads: CASSQFPTGGNYGYTF. The DNA of the CDR3 is TGTGCCAGCAGCCAATTTCCGACAGGGGGGAACTATGGCTACACCTTC.

This rearrangement joins TRBV29-1 to TRBJ2-1, with a tentative D call TRBD1 (5 bases). Trimming cost V 8 bases and J 9 bases, with 17 bases left between them. Germline CDR1 is SQVTM and CDR2 is ANQGSEA. This CDR3 has 12 amino acids. As DNA, the CDR3 is TGCAGCCCTAAGGACACCCTAGGTGAGCAGTTCTTC. Its translation: CSPKDTLGEQFF.

The chain uses TRBV10-2 and TRBJ2-6; D remains unclear. V lost 5 bases and J 0 bases, leaving 11 bases between the germline ends. The CDR3 is made up of 16 amino acids. Germline CDR1 and CDR2: WSHSY and SAAADI. The CDR3 is CASSPQRGSGANVLTF. The CDR3 DNA sequence: TGCGCCAGCAGTCCCCAGCGTGGCTCTGGGGCCAACGTCCTGACTTTC.

The chain carries TRBV10-3 and TRBJ2-1, with 14 positions matching TRBD2. Germline trimming cut 6 bases from V and 10 bases from J; bases unmatched to any gene: 14. Germline loops: CDR1 ENHRY, CDR2 SYGVKD. The CDR3 runs 17 residues. CDR3 protein: CAIREDLGLAGAGEQFF. The CDR3 coding sequence is TGTGCCATCAGAGAGGACCTGGGACTAGCGGGGGCCGGGGAGCAGTTCTTC.

The chain has TRBV11-2 and TRBJ2-5; TRBD2 matches 12 bases. The CDR3 totals 15 residues. CDR1 and CDR2 from the germline V gene are SGHAT and FQNNGV. V shed 6 bases, J shed 2 bases, and the junction held 4 bases outside the gene matches. This CDR3 reads CASRRLAGDQETQYF. The DNA of the CDR3 is TGTGCCAGCAGGAGACTAGCGGGAGATCAAGAGACCCAGTACTTC.

The CDR3 sequence is CASSLASSGHHSNEQFF. Here the CDR3 DNA reads TGCGCCAGCAGCTTGGCCTCGTCCGGACACCACTCCAATGAGCAGTTCTTC. V and J are TRBV5-1 and TRBJ2-1, with a possible D match to TRBD1 (5 bases). Germline V gene lookup returns CDR1 SGHRS and CDR2 YFSETQ. Trimming took 0 bases from V and 6 from J, leaving 19 bases between them. The CDR3 has 17 amino acids.

The chain recombines TRBV7-2 with TRBJ2-3, with 7 bases that match TRBD1. The CDR3 sequence is 15 residues long. CDR1 and CDR2 from the germline V gene are SGHTA and FQGNSA. Germline trimming cut 0 bases from V and 6 bases from J; bases unmatched to any gene: 6. For the CDR3, the DNA is TGTGCCAGCAGCTTAGCGTTTCAGGGGGAGGATACGCAGTATTTT. Encoded protein: CASSLAFQGEDTQYF.

The chain has TRBV9 and TRBJ2-6, with D unresolved. The V gene lost 3 bases and the J gene lost 0 bases, with 7 bases spanning the gap. This CDR3 has 15 residues. Germline assignment: CDR1 SGDLS and CDR2 YYNGEE. The CDR3, as DNA: TGTGCCAGCAGCGGAAGACTCTCTGGGGCCAACGTCCTGACTTTC. Translation: CASSGRLSGANVLTF. Filled out from reference TRBV9 and TRBJ2-6, the complete variable domain reads DSGVTQTPKHLITATGQRVTLRCSPRSGDLSVYWYQQSLDQGLQFLIQYYNGEERAKGNILERFSAQQFPDLHSELNLSSLELGDSALYFCASSGRLSGANVLTFGAGSRLTVL.

This clone was recorded once. V and J are TRBV5-6 and TRBJ2-3; D is uncertain. The CDR3 sequence is 18 residues long. Per the germline V gene, CDR1 is SGHDT and CDR2 is YYEEEE. V gave up 0 bases and J gave up 3 bases, with 20 bases separating them. The CDR3 is CASSLAKAEHTETDTQYF. In nucleotides, the CDR3 is TGTGCCAGCAGCTTGGCCAAGGCGGAGCACACTGAAACAGATACGCAGTATTTT.

The rearrangement links TRBV30 to TRBJ1-1; TRBD1 matches 9 bases. The CDR3 has 17 residues. V lost 4 bases and J lost 4; bases outside the gene matches: 16. CDR1 and CDR2 from the germline V gene are GTSNPN and SVGIG (reference sequence). As DNA, the CDR3 is TGTGCCTGGACCAGGGACAGGGTTAGTGGTGGTGGCACTGAAGCTTTCTTT. Its translation: CAWTRDRVSGGGTEAFF.